This T cell receptor (beta chain) was sequenced in a study of shared clonotypes between healthy human individuals. Template for every sorted-subset replicate PCR totaled about 0.2 ug DNA, roughly 30,000 T cell genomes. The repertoire was sequenced with immunoSEQ multiplex PCR; TCRdb's copy has only in-frame clones and lacks some. Found here are roughly 1,800,000 clones, about 95% of them singletons; the top ten hold less than 1.5%. V was trimmed by 9 bases and J by 4 bases, leaving 15 bases between them. The CDR3 has 13 residues. CDR1 is KGHSH and CDR2 is LQKENI in the germline V gene. Positively selected for CCR7, the CD45RO-negative cells used as naive CD8 cells excluded terminally differentiated effector memory CD45RA+ cells. Donors, healthy HIV-negative adults, lacked recent acute infections or vaccinations. Adults of Caucasian background living in Nashville, Tennessee made up all donors.

The gene calls are TRBV18 and TRBJ2-5; D tentatively fits TRBD1 or TRBD2 (6 bases each). The receptor comes from a man aged 18 to 35 in good health. The sequenced sample consisted of naive CD8+ T cells sorted from blood. CDR3 in amino acids: CARPKGEAETQYF. The CDR3 nucleotides are TGTGCCAGACCCAAGGGGGAGGCAGAGACCCAGTACTTC.